These 22 T cell receptor beta chains were all obtained from the same sample, sequenced in a study of PD-1 blockade in classical Hodgkin lymphoma. Time point indicated: cycle 4 day 1 (C4D1), after 5 to 7 weeks of nivolumab. Brentuximab vedotin exposure varied, and every patient relapsed after autologous stem cell transplantation. Only in-frame clones appear in the TCRdb table, and some are missing; sequencing was by immunoSEQ multiplex PCR. The table shows 40,000 to 65,000 clones, with approximately 86% occurring only once. Sequences were derived from peripheral blood mononuclear cells (PBMCs), sampled before the fourth cycle of nivolumab. The receptors come from a human donor with classical Hodgkin lymphoma.

V usage is TRBV4-2 and J usage is TRBJ2-7; no firm D call. Trimming left V 4 bases short and J 3 bases short, with 10 bases between. CDR1 LGHNA and CDR2 YNFKEQ come from the germline V gene. The CDR3 spans 13 residues. The CDR3 sequence is CASSPGSDYEQYF. As DNA, the CDR3 is TGTGCCAGCAGCCCCGGTTCGGACTACGAGCAGTACTTC.

J is TRBJ2-2 and V is TRBV9, with TRBD2 as a possible D gene (6 bases). The ends were cut back, 5 bases at V and 8 bases at J, with 22 bases in the middle. The germline V gene has CDR1 SGDLS and CDR2 YYNGEE. This CDR3 region has 16 residues. CDR3 coding DNA: TGTGCCAGCAGTGCGCAACCGGGACTGTTTAGTGGGGAGCTGTTTTTT. This encodes CASSAQPGLFSGELFF. Full variable domain (remainder filled in from reference TRBV9 and TRBJ2-2): DSGVTQTPKHLITATGQRVTLRCSPRSGDLSVYWYQQSLDQGLQFLIQYYNGEERAKGNILERFSAQQFPDLHSELNLSSLELGDSALYFCASSAQPGLFSGELFFGEGSRLTVL.

This clone was seen only a few times. V usage is TRBV4-2 and J usage is TRBJ1-2, with unresolved D. The CDR3 runs to 15 residues. Trimming left V 0 bases short and J 2 bases short, with 10 bases between. In germline, CDR1 is LGHNA, CDR2 YNFKEQ. CDR3 DNA sequence: TGTGCCAGCAGCCAAGATCCCACGATCAACTATGGCTACACCTTC. Protein sequence: CASSQDPTINYGYTF.

V gene TRBV6-5 combines with J gene TRBJ2-7; 10 bases fit TRBD1. The J segment lost 2 bases and the V segment lost 6 bases, leaving 1 base of the junction unmatched. The CDR3 runs to 13 residues. Per the germline V gene, CDR1 is MNHEY and CDR2 is SVGAGI. The chain's CDR3 is CASRGTGAYEQYF. CDR3 bases: TGTGCCAGCAGAGGGACAGGGGCCTACGAGCAGTACTTC.

The V gene is TRBV5-1, the J gene TRBJ2-2; D possibly corresponds to TRBD1 (6 bases). Trimming cost V 3 bases and J 0 bases, with 9 bases left between them. Germline V gives CDR1 SGHRS, CDR2 YFSETQ. The length of the CDR3 is 15 residues. CDR3 amino acids: CASSWTASNTGELFF. CDR3 DNA: TGCGCCAGCAGCTGGACAGCCTCGAACACCGGGGAGCTGTTTTTT. The full variable domain, with the rest looked up from reference TRBV5-1 and TRBJ2-2, is KAGVTQTPRYLIKTRGQQVTLSCSPISGHRSVSWYQQTPGQGLQFLFEYFSETQRNKGNFPGRFSGRQFSNSRSEMNVSTLELGDSALYLCASSWTASNTGELFFGEGSRLTVL.

The rearrangement joins TRBV6-5 to TRBJ1-1; tentative D call: TRBD1 (5 bases). The CDR3 loop spans 14 amino acids. Germline V CDR1 and CDR2: MNHEY, SVGAGI. Trimming removed 6 bases from V and 1 base from J, with 12 bases in between. The CDR3 DNA sequence: TGTGCCAGCAGATGGTCGGGGCCGAACACTGAAGCTTTCTTT. Residues: CASRWSGPNTEAFF.

The rearrangement uses TRBV7-8 and TRBJ2-5; D gene ambiguous. The CDR3 is 16 residues long. Germline V gene sequence: CDR1 SGHVS, CDR2 FQNEAQ. V shed 0 bases and J shed 1 base, with 12 bases lying between them. The chain's CDR3 is CASSLAVGQIQETQYF. DNA of the CDR3: TGTGCCAGCAGCTTAGCCGTGGGTCAAATCCAAGAGACCCAGTACTTC.

The rearrangement joins TRBV2 to TRBJ2-5; D is unresolved. Germline values: CDR1 SNHLY, CDR2 FYNNEI. The CDR3 loop spans 14 amino acids. Trimming removed 6 bases from V and 1 base from J, with 12 bases in between. The CDR3 loop reads CASRGYLGQETQYF. The CDR3 region has the DNA TGTGCCAGCAGAGGTTACCTAGGCCAAGAGACCCAGTACTTC.

This clone has just one count. This chain connects TRBV9 to TRBJ1-2; D not certain. The CDR3 totals 13 residues. The germline CDR1 and CDR2 sequences are SGDLS and YYNGEE. Trimming pared 0 bases from V and 2 bases from J, leaving 5 bases between. The CDR3 region is CASSVGQNYGYTF. The CDR3 DNA is TGTGCCAGCAGCGTAGGGCAGAACTATGGCTACACCTTC.

The chain employs TRBV7-2 and TRBJ2-7; unclear D gene. The germline V gene encodes CDR1 SGHTA and CDR2 FQGNSA. V dropped 7 bases and J dropped 5 bases, with 15 bases sitting between them. This CDR3 contains 13 residues. CDR3 nucleotide sequence: TGTGCCAGCAACCTTAGCTTATGCCACGAGCAGTACTTC. As protein: CASNLSLCHEQYF.

V and J are TRBV19 and TRBJ1-1, with D perhaps matching TRBD1 (5 bases). Germline CDR1 LNHDA, CDR2 SQIVND (reference sequence). The ends were cut back, 3 bases at V and 11 bases at J, with 16 bases in the middle. The CDR3 totals 13 residues. The CDR3: CASSIGHGGDAFF. The CDR3 region has the DNA TGTGCCAGTAGTATTGGACACGGGGGGGATGCTTTCTTT.

V usage is TRBV14 and J usage is TRBJ1-6; D not resolved. The CDR3 has 16 residues. Per germline, CDR1 SGHDN and CDR2 FVKESK. V dropped 0 bases and J dropped 0 bases, with 6 bases sitting between them. The CDR3 spells CASSQDEGSYNSPLHF. The CDR3 DNA follows: TGTGCCAGCAGCCAAGATGAGGGCTCCTATAATTCACCCCTCCACTTT.

The V gene is TRBV7-9, the J gene TRBJ1-2; 7 bases match TRBD1. The CDR3 covers 15 residues. Germline CDR1 reads SEHNR; CDR2 reads FQNEAQ (reference sequence). V was clipped by 0 bases and J by 8 bases; unmatched bases: 9. The CDR3 DNA is TGTGCCAGCAGCTTAGCGGGTGGACAGGATCTAGGCTACACCTTC. It is translated as CASSLAGGQDLGYTF.

There are a few counts of this clone. The chain uses TRBV5-4 and TRBJ1-2; D is ambiguous. Germline assignment: CDR1 SGHNT and CDR2 YYREEE (reference sequence). The CDR3 runs to 14 residues. V lost 1 base to trimming and J lost 4 bases, with 11 bases between them. CDR3 DNA sequence: TGTGCCAGCAGCTTGTTCTCGGGCTCCTATGGCTACACCTTC. It translates to CASSLFSGSYGYTF.

The chain combines TRBV6-5 with TRBJ2-5, with 7 nucleotides matching TRBD2. V lost 5 bases and J lost 6; bases outside the gene matches: 3. Germline V gene sequence: CDR1 MNHEY, CDR2 SVGAGI. The CDR3 is made up of 12 amino acids. The chain's CDR3 is CASSVAGQTQYF. CDR3 DNA: TGTGCCAGCAGTGTAGCGGGCCAGACCCAGTACTTC.

The V call is TRBV4-2, the J call TRBJ1-6; no clear D gene. The CDR3 is 17 residues long. The V end lost 0 bases, the J end lost 0 bases, and 9 bases lay between the germline ends. Germline CDR1 reads LGHNA; CDR2 reads YNFKEQ. For the CDR3, the DNA is TGTGCCAGCAGCCAAGATCCTCAGAGCTCCTATAATTCACCCCTCCACTTT. Translated, it gives CASSQDPQSSYNSPLHF.

The gene calls are TRBV10-3 and TRBJ2-2; 9 bases are shared with TRBD2. The CDR3 extends over 15 amino acids. Per germline, CDR1 ENHRY and CDR2 SYGVKD. V dropped 5 bases and J dropped 4; count of bases not matched to a gene: 5. The CDR3 coding sequence is TGTGCCATCAGTTGGACTAGCGCAATCACCGGGGAGCTGTTTTTT. Protein product: CAISWTSAITGELFF.

This chain links TRBV21-1 with TRBJ2-6; TRBD2 is the table's D call and was not checked against the DNA. TRBV21-1 constitutes a pseudogene. This CDR3 spans 19 amino acids. CDR3 nucleotides: TGTGCCAGCGCTAAGCCCCGATCCTTCAATCACGGTGGGGCCAACGTCCTGACTTTC. This encodes CASAKPRSFNHGGANVLTF.

This clone was seen only a few times. The chain couples TRBV9 to TRBJ2-5; tentatively, D is TRBD1 (5 bases). This CDR3 is built from 13 residues. Germline V gene data show CDR1 as SGDLS and CDR2 as YYNGEE. V lost 4 bases, J lost 1 base, and 8 bases lay in between. The CDR3 here is CASSTDTQETQYF. CDR3 DNA sequence: TGTGCCAGCAGCACGGACACCCAAGAGACCCAGTACTTC. Full variable domain (remainder filled in from reference TRBV9 and TRBJ2-5): DSGVTQTPKHLITATGQRVTLRCSPRSGDLSVYWYQQSLDQGLQFLIQYYNGEERAKGNILERFSAQQFPDLHSELNLSSLELGDSALYFCASSTDTQETQYFGPGTRLLVL.

The V call is TRBV7-2, the J call TRBJ2-7; 11 bases are a match to TRBD2. The V gene's germline CDR1 is SGHTA and CDR2 FQGNSA. Losses at the gene ends were 1 base for V and 4 bases for J; bases not matched to a gene: 6. The CDR3 is 16 residues long. CDR3 sequence (DNA): TGTGCCAGCAGCTTAGGGGCCGGGACTAGCGGATACGAGCAGTACTTC. Protein: CASSLGAGTSGYEQYF.

The V gene is TRBV28, the J gene TRBJ1-6; 8 nucleotides align to TRBD1. This CDR3 is built from 15 residues. V trimming: 5 bases; J trimming: 3 bases; junction bases outside the gene matches: 3. Germline values: CDR1 MDHEN, CDR2 SYDVKM. The CDR3, as DNA: TGTGCCAGCAGTGAACAGGGGGGCTATAATTCACCCCTCCACTTT. It translates to CASSEQGGYNSPLHF.

CDR3 nucleotides: TGTGCCAGCAGCTTGGCCGGGGGACAGGGGAACACTGAAGCTTTCTTT. Translated, it gives CASSLAGGQGNTEAFF. V gene TRBV5-8 combines with J gene TRBJ1-1, with 9 bases matching TRBD1. The CDR3 consists of 16 residues. Germline CDR1 reads SGHTS; CDR2 reads YDEGEE. The V segment lost 0 bases and the J segment 1 base; nucleotides outside the gene matches: 4.